This T cell receptor (beta chain) was observed in a study of regulatory T cells in long-lasting Graves disease. Study results and limitations: Persistent disease samples used TRBV28, TRBJ1-2 and TRBJ2-5 preferentially.

Time point of the sample: newly diagnosed GD, antithyroid drugs for less than 3 months. Extracted PBMC RNA gave rise to the TCR library. The CDR3 is 14 residues long. Arm-PCR with iRepertoire HTBI primers amplified the CDR3 regions for these TCR beta libraries. Via MiXCR, TCRdb re-called the multiplex PCR reads, giving one row per CDR3 protein. Counted here are 390,000 or so distinct CDR3 sequences, about 10% occurring once; the ten biggest clones make up over 15%. Of note for this clonotype: Its target is not known. At one boundary the junction diverges from the germline segment, which might be a read error.

Another study also made use of these data, one on T cells in Graves' hyperthyroidism and ophthalmopathy.

The clonotype originates from a woman aged 18-30 years with Graves disease. Specimen: peripheral blood mononuclear cells (PBMCs), collected at new diagnosis, from a patient treated with antithyroid drugs. This chain links TRBV12-3 or TRBV12-4 with TRBJ1-2; no reliable D call. This chain's CDR3 is CASSLAGRGYGDTF. The CDR3 nucleotides read TGTGCCAGCAGTTTAGCAGGGCGAGGGTATGGCGACACCTTC.